This T cell receptor beta chain originates from a study of T cell responses to AZD1222 COVID-19 vaccine. The data were produced by immunoSEQ multiplex PCR, yet TCRdb's version contains in-frame clones alone and is incomplete. The sample lists 90,000 to 150,000 clones, around 90% occurring once. Points from the study as a whole: Dominant at 160-218 and 743-854, vaccine-associated CD4 TCRs also spanned spike. The study found Spike-specific TCR breadth and depth rose after two AZD1222 doses.

This clone was counted a single time. What it binds is not known. Pooling was applied to second doses at about 4 or about 12 weeks. This CDR3 has 15 residues. V dropped 4 bases and J dropped 5 bases, with 16 bases sitting between them. Germline V lookup: CDR1 KGHDR, CDR2 SFDVKD. The material sequenced was peripheral blood, taken 28 days after the second AZD1222 dose. The TCR comes from an adult who received the AZD1222 COVID-19 vaccine. The chain combines TRBV24-1 with TRBJ2-5; a possible D gene is TRBD2 (6 bases). CDR3 loop: CATSELGTSRETQYF. CDR3 nucleotides: TGTGCCACCAGTGAGTTGGGCACTAGCCGGGAGACCCAGTACTTC.